This TCR beta chain comes out of a study of blood T cell repertoires in COVID-19. The data were produced by immunoSEQ multiplex PCR, yet TCRdb's version contains in-frame clones alone and is incomplete. The data contain approximately 300,000 clones, about 85% of them singletons. The V and J ends lost 0 bases and 0 bases, in that order; junction bases with no gene match: 0. The CDR3 has 15 residues. The receptor comes from a woman aged 25 to 39 who had been exposed to COVID-19. The chain has TRBV23-1 and TRBJ2-3, with 7 nucleotides matching TRBD2. TRBV23-1 is annotated as an ORF whose role is uncertain. Sequenced material: PBMCs or T cells enriched from blood (not recorded which). The CDR3 sequence is CASSQSSGSTDTQYF. CDR3 coding DNA: TGCGCCAGCAGTCAATCTAGCGGGAGCACAGATACGCAGTATTTT.